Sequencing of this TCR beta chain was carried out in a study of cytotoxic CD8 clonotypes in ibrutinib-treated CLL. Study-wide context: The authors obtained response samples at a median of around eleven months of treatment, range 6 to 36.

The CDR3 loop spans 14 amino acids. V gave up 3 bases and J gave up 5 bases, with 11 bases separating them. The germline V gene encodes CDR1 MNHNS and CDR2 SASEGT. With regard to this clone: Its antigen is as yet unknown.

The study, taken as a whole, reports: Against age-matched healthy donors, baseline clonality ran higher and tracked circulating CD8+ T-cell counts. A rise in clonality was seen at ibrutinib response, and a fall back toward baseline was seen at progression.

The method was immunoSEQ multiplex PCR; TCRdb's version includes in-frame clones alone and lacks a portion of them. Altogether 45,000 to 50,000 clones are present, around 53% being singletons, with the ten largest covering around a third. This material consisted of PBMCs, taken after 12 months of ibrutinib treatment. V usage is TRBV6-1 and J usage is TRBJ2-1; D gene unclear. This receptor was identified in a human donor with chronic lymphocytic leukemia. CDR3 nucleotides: TGTGCCAGCAGTGAGAGTGAGGTCCACAATGAGCAGTTCTTC. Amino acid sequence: CASSESEVHNEQFF.